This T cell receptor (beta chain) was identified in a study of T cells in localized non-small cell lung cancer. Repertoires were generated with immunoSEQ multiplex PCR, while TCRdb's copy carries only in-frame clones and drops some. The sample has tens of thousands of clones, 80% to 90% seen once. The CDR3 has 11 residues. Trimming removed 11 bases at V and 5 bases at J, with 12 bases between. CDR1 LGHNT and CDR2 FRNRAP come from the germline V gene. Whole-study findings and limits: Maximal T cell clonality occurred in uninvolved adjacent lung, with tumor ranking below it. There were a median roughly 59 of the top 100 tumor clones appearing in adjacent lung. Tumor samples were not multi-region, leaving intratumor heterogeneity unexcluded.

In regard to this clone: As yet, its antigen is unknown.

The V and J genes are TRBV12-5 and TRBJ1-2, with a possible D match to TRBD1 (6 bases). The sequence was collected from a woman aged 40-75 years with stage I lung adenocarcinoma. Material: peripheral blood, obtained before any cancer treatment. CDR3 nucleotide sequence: TGTGCTCGAAGGGGGGGATATGGCTACACCTTC. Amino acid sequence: CARRGGYGYTF.